The rows below give T cell receptor beta chains drawn from one sample of a study of CD8 T cells in ankylosing spondylitis. TCRdb processed the 5' RACE reads anew with MiXCR; each CDR3 protein has one entry. This table holds roughly 90,000 distinct CDR3 sequences, roughly 8.3% found once. What was sequenced was blood, either unsorted or a sorted T cell fraction (not recorded which). Every receptor here comes from a male donor with ankylosing spondylitis or in good health (not recorded which). The CDR3 runs from the conserved cysteine through the conserved F or W. Each record gives: J gene, V gene, CDR3 protein.

>TRBJ2-7|TRBV6-4
CASSDEDISEQYF
>TRBJ2-2|TRBV7-2
CASSPRARGNTGELFF
>TRBJ2-6|TRBV20-1
CSAGNLSPLSGANVLTF
>TRBJ2-1|TRBV5-6
CASSFHGGGSYNEQFF
>TRBJ2-1|TRBV5-4
CASSPPSGGTLRDEQFF
>TRBJ2-5|TRBV7-8
CASSLRLVPRETQYF
>TRBJ2-7|TRBV27
CASSPLALGEVDEQYF
>TRBJ1-3|TRBV7-8
CASSLYGGGFSGNTIYF
>TRBJ2-1|TRBV20-1
CSARLAGGYNEQFF
>TRBJ2-2|TRBV2
CASSGLAGIGELFF
>TRBJ2-1|TRBV7-9
CASSLEGRVKRNEQFF
>TRBJ1-4|TRBV4-3
CASSQDLRVNDKLFF
>TRBJ2-7|TRBV5-1
CASSFYQSLSSYEQYF
>TRBJ2-7|TRBV21-1
CASSKGRLIYEQYF
>TRBJ1-1|TRBV6-2/TRBV6-3
CASSGTGRPEAFF
>TRBJ1-2|TRBV7-8
CASSLERDFYGYTF
>TRBJ1-2|TRBV5-6
CASSLSYGYTF
>TRBJ2-3|TRBV12-5
CASGLVPNPTDTQYF
>TRBJ2-1|TRBV5-6
CASSLGTSGRETSYNEQFF
>TRBJ2-1|TRBV18
CASSPQGVWGEQFF
>TRBJ1-2|TRBV18
CASSPPGTVNYGYTF
>TRBJ2-3|TRBV5-4
CASSSGSTDTQYF
>TRBJ1-1|TRBV12-3/TRBV12-4
CASSPSDRNTEAFF
>TRBJ2-1|TRBV5-1
CASSTGVTSYNEQFF
>TRBJ1-1|TRBV10-3
CAISESGGNTEAFF
>TRBJ2-3|TRBV7-7
CASSLGAGAVDTQYF
>TRBJ2-7|TRBV20-1
CSASSQSEQYF
>TRBJ2-5|TRBV12-3/TRBV12-4
CASSSTVYQETQYF
>TRBJ2-5|TRBV10-2
CASSTLAGVSETQYF
>TRBJ2-7|TRBV7-8
CASSLLSEQYF
>TRBJ1-2|TRBV6-1
CASSEASGERGGYTF
>TRBJ1-2|TRBV12-3/TRBV12-4
CATLGGRGQLYGYTF
>TRBJ2-7|TRBV4-3
CASSQEWELEFYEHYF
>TRBJ2-3|TRBV7-9
CASSFPRGQSSDTQYF
>TRBJ2-1|TRBV3-1
CASSQEVLLEQFF
>TRBJ2-1|TRBV5-1
CASSLQGEGNEQFF
>TRBJ1-4|TRBV5-1
CASSLVGPDWGEKLFF
>TRBJ2-1|TRBV4-3
CASSLDPGGEYNEQFF
>TRBJ2-3|TRBV6-5
CASSSGDTQYF
>TRBJ2-7|TRBV28
CASSHRPGTGYEQYF
>TRBJ1-6|TRBV12-3/TRBV12-4
CASRSGTGPRWYGPLHF
>TRBJ2-1|TRBV7-8
CASSSVRAGYNEQFF
>TRBJ2-1|TRBV6-2/TRBV6-3
CASMKGISYNEQFF
>TRBJ2-2|TRBV7-2
CASKSRQGAGELFF
>TRBJ2-2|TRBV11-2
CASSLWSAGGSVGELFF
>TRBJ2-1|TRBV6-2/TRBV6-3
CASSHQRGGFNEQFF
>TRBJ1-1|TRBV20-1
CSATADTEAFF
>TRBJ1-2|TRBV5-1
CASSLGGVVNYGYTF